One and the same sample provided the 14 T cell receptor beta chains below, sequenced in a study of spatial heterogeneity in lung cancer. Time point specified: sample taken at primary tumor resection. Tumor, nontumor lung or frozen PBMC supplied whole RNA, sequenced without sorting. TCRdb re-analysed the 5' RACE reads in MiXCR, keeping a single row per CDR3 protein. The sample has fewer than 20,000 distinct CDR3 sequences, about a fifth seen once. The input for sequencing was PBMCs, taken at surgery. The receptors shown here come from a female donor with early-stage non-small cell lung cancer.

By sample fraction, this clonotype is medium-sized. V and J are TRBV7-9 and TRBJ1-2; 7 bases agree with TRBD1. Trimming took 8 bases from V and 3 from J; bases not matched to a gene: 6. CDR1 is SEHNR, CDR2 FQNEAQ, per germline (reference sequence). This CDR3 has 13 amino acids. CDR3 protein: CASSEQGYYGYTF. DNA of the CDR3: TGTGCCAGCTCCGAACAGGGGTACTATGGCTACACCTTC.

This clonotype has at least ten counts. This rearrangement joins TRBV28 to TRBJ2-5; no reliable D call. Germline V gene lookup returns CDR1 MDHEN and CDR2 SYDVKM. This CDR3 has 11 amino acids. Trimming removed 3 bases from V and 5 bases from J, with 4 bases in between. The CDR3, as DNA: TGTGCCAGCAGTTTGTCGGAGACCCAGTACTTC. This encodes CASSLSETQYF.

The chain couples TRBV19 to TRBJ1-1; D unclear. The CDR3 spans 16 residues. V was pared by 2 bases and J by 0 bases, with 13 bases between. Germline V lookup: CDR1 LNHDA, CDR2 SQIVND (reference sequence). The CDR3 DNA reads TGTGCCAGTAGTATAACCCAAACTATAATGAACACTGAAGCTTTCTTT. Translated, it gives CASSITQTIMNTEAFF. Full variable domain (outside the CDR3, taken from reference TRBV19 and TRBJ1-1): DGGITQSPKYLFRKEGQNVTLSCEQNLNHDAMYWYRQDPGQGLRLIYYSQIVNDFQKGDIAEGYSVSREKKESFPLTVTSAQKNPTAFYLCASSITQTIMNTEAFFGQGTRLTVV.

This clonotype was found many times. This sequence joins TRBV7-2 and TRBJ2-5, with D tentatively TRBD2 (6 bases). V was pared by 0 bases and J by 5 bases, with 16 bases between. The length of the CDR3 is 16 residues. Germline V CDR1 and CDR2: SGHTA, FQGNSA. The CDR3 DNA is TGTGCCAGCAGCTTAGCCGGGCTCGGGAGAGGCGAGACCCAGTACTTC. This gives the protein CASSLAGLGRGETQYF.

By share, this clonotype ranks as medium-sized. CDR3 sequence: CASSFSTGKGISAFF. The CDR3 DNA follows: TGTGCCAGCAGTTTCTCTACAGGGAAAGGAATATCCGCTTTCTTT. The chain couples TRBV12-3 or TRBV12-4 to TRBJ1-1; D is perhaps TRBD1 (6 bases). This CDR3 is built from 15 residues. Deletions cut 3 bases from V and 11 bases from J, with 22 bases between.

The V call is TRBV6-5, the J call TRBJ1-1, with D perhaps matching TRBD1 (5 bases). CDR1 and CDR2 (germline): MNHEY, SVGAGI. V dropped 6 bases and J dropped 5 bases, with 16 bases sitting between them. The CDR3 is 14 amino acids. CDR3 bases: TGTGCCAGCAGGCTAGGTACAGGTTGGACTGAAGCTTTCTTT. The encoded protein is CASRLGTGWTEAFF.

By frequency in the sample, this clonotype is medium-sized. For the CDR3, the DNA is TGTGCCAGCAGTCCCGGGACAGGAGAGGTAGAGACCCAGTACTTC. Its protein product is CASSPGTGEVETQYF. The V call is TRBV28, the J call TRBJ2-5, with 8 bases matching TRBD1. The CDR3 runs to 15 residues. With 5 bases clipped from V and 4 bases from J, the junction kept 9 bases outside the gene matches. Germline lookup yields CDR1 MDHEN and CDR2 SYDVKM. Looking up the rest from reference TRBV28 and TRBJ2-5 gives the full variable domain: DVKVTQSSRYLVKRTGEKVFLECVQDMDHENMFWYRQDPGLGLRLIYFSYDVKMKEKGDIPEGYSVSREKKERFSLILESASTNQTSMYLCASSPGTGEVETQYFGPGTRLLVL.

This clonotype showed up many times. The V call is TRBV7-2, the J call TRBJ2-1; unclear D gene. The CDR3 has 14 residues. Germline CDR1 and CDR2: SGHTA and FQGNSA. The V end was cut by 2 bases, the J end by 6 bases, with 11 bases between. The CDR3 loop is CASSLLPAPNEQFF. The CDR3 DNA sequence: TGTGCCAGCAGCTTACTCCCAGCGCCCAATGAGCAGTTCTTC.

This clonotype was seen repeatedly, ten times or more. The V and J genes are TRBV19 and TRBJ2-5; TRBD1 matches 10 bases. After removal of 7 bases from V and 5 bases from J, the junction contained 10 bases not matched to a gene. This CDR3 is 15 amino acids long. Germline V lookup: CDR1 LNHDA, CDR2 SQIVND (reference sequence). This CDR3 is CASMGTGTGAETQYF. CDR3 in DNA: TGTGCCAGTATGGGGACCGGGACAGGGGCGGAGACCCAGTACTTC.

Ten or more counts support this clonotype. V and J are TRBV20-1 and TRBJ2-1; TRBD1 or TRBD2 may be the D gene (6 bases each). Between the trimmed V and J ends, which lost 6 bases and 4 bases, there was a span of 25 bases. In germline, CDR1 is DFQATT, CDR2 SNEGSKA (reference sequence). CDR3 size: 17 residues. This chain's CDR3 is CSATGAPGDTKYNEQFF. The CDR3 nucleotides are TGCAGTGCCACGGGGGCCCCGGGGGACACAAAATACAATGAGCAGTTCTTC.

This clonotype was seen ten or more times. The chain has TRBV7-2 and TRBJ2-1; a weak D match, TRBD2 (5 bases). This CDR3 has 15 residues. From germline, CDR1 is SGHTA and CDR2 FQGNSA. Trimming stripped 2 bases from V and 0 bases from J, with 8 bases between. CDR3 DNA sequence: TGTGCCAGCAGCTTACGGGCGGGCTCCTACAATGAGCAGTTCTTC. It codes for CASSLRAGSYNEQFF.

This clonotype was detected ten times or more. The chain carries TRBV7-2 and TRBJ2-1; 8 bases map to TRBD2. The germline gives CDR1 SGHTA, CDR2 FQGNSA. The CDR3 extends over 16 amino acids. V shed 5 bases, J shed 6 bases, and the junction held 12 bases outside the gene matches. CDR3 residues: CASSPLLAGVSNEQFF. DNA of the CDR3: TGTGCCAGCAGCCCCCTGCTAGCGGGTGTGTCCAATGAGCAGTTCTTC. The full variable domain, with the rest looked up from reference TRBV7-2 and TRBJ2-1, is GAGVSQSPSNKVTEKGKDVELRCDPISGHTALYWYRQSLGQGLEFLIYFQGNSAPDKSGLPSDRFSAERTGGSVSTLTIQRTQQEDSAVYLCASSPLLAGVSNEQFFGPGTRLTVL.

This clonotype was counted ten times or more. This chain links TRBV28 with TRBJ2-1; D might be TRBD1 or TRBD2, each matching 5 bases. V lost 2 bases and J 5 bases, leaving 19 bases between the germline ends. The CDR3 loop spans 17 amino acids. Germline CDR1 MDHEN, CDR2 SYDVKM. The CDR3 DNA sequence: TGTGCCAGCAGTTTAATTTTTGGGGGACGAGGGCACAATGAGCAGTTCTTC. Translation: CASSLIFGGRGHNEQFF.

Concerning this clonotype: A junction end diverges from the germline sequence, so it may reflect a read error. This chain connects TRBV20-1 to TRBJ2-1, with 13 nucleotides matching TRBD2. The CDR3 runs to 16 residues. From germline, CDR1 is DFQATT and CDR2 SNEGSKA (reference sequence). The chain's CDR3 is CSAGRTSGGPYHEQFF. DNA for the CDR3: TGCAGTGCTGGACGGACTAGCGGGGGACCCTACCATGAGCAGTTCTTC.